This T cell receptor beta chain was sequenced during a study of CD4 T cells in relation to SARS-CoV-2 and coronaviruses. TCRdb keeps only in-frame clones here, not all; method: immunoSEQ multiplex PCR. The data contain around 23,000 clones, about three quarters of them seen just once; the ten biggest clones take up around 13%. J lost 9 bases, V lost 6 bases, and 12 bases had no gene match. This CDR3 is 15 amino acids long. The germline gives CDR1 LGHDT, CDR2 YNNKEL (reference sequence). Notes on this clone: The antigen is unknown.

Unexposed donor CD4+ T cells date from 2011-2018, before the COVID-19 pandemic. The cells were cultured for approximately ten days before CD4+ T cells were isolated. The receptor was isolated from a human donor in good health. The chain joins TRBV3-1 (or the pseudogene TRBV3-2) to TRBJ2-7, with TRBD1 matching over 12 bases. The sample comprised CD4+ T cells from PBMCs, cultured in vitro. CDR3 coding DNA: TGTGCCAGCAGGCGCGAGGGGACAGGGGGCTTACGGCAGTACTTC. As protein: CASRREGTGGLRQYF.